The 22 T cell receptor beta chains presented below share a single source sample, sequenced in a study of identical twins. TCRdb reprocessed the 5' RACE reads with MiXCR, giving one entry per CDR3 protein. The sample has around 340,000 distinct CDR3 sequences, around 9% seen once. The sequenced sample consisted of naive T cells sorted from blood. The receptor source for this set is a woman aged 45-59 years in good health.

This clonotype was picked up a small number of times. The J gene is TRBJ2-2, the V gene TRBV11-3; 10 nucleotides match TRBD1. V was clipped by 5 bases and J by 10 bases; unmatched bases: 4. CDR1 SGHNT and CDR2 YENEEA come from the germline V gene. The CDR3 is 13 amino acids. Here the CDR3 DNA reads TGTGCCAGCAGCCGGACAGGGGGTCTGGAGCTGTTTTTT. Translation gives CASSRTGGLELFF.

This chain uses TRBV9 with TRBJ2-2, with 8 bases aligning to TRBD2. Unmatched junction bases numbered 7, after V lost 5 bases and J lost 4 bases. Germline CDR1 reads SGDLS; CDR2 reads YYNGEE. CDR3 size: 15 residues. The CDR3: CASSESGSLTGELFF. Here the CDR3 DNA reads TGTGCCAGCAGTGAGAGCGGGAGCCTCACCGGGGAGCTGTTTTTT.

This clonotype has a count of ten or more. This chain uses TRBV20-1 with TRBJ2-1; 7 bases fit TRBD2. CDR3 size: 14 residues. Per germline, CDR1 DFQATT and CDR2 SNEGSKA (reference sequence). V lost 2 bases, J lost 2 bases, and 3 bases stayed unmatched. CDR3 sequence: CSARLAGPYNEQFF. In DNA form, the CDR3 reads TGCAGTGCTAGATTAGCGGGCCCCTACAATGAGCAGTTCTTC.

This clonotype was picked up many times. The chain couples TRBV27 to TRBJ1-3; D is perhaps TRBD1 (5 bases). V lost 7 bases, J lost 4 bases, and 17 bases lay in between. Germline V gene data show CDR1 as MNHEY and CDR2 as SMNVEV (reference sequence). The CDR3 sequence is 15 residues long. The CDR3 sequence is CASMDLGRGGNTIYF. CDR3 sequence (DNA): TGTGCCAGCATGGATTTGGGGAGGGGCGGAAACACCATATATTTT.

This chain uses TRBV2 with TRBJ1-2; D perhaps matches TRBD1 (6 bases). Trimming removed 8 bases at V and 8 bases at J, with 15 bases between. Germline V gene data show CDR1 as SNHLY and CDR2 as FYNNEI. CDR3 length equals 12 residues. DNA of the CDR3: TGTGCCAGCCTTACCACAGGGTTCGGCTACACCTTC. Residues: CASLTTGFGYTF. The whole variable domain, remainder taken from reference TRBV2 and TRBJ1-2, is EPEVTQTPSHQVTQMGQEVILRCVPISNHLYFYWYRQILGQKVEFLVSFYNNEISEKSEIFDDQFSVERPDGSNFTLKIRSTKLEDSAMYFCASLTTGFGYTFGSGTRLTVV.

Ten or more counts support this clonotype. The V gene is TRBV21-1, the J gene TRBJ1-2. TRBV21-1 is a recognized pseudogene. The CDR3 has 15 amino acids. CDR3 amino acids: CASSKEAGPTYGYTF. The CDR3 DNA follows: TGTGCCAGCAGCAAAGAGGCCGGACCTACCTATGGCTACACCTTC.

This clonotype was detected many times. The gene calls are TRBV12-3 or TRBV12-4 and TRBJ1-1, with unresolved D. The CDR3 covers 16 residues. With 6 bases removed from V and 1 base from J, the gap between germline ends came to 18 bases. The CDR3 spells CASSLEIGPTNTEAFF. The CDR3 DNA is TGTGCCAGCAGCCTAGAGATAGGACCAACGAACACTGAAGCTTTCTTT.

This clonotype showed up many times. This chain links TRBV10-3 with TRBJ1-2; 10 bases line up with TRBD1. Germline CDR1 ENHRY, CDR2 SYGVKD. V dropped 7 bases and J dropped 7; count of bases not matched to a gene: 6. This CDR3 has 13 amino acids. DNA of the CDR3: TGTGCCATCACCTTGGACAGGGGGGTTGGCTACACCTTC. It yields the protein CAITLDRGVGYTF.

Remarks on this clonotype: A read error may produce the germline difference seen at one junction end. This sequence joins TRBV6-5 and TRBJ1-1, with D unresolved. Germline values: CDR1 MNHEY, CDR2 SVGAGI. The CDR3 length is 14 residues. This CDR3 reads CATLGQERNTEAFF. The CDR3 region has the DNA TGTGCCACGCTCGGGCAGGAGAGAAACACAGAAGCTTTCTTT.

The chain has TRBV20-1 and TRBJ1-1, with D uncertain. CDR1 and CDR2 (germline): DFQATT, SNEGSKA (reference sequence). Deletions cut 2 bases from V and 4 bases from J, with 17 bases between. The CDR3 spans 15 residues. CDR3 in amino acids: CSARPRAEWVTEAFF. The CDR3 DNA reads as TGCAGTGCTAGACCCCGGGCGGAATGGGTCACTGAAGCTTTCTTT.

In its sample, this clonotype was seen many times. The chain couples TRBV12-3 or TRBV12-4 to TRBJ2-3; 13 bases are shared with TRBD2. V lost 10 bases to trimming and J lost 4 bases; unmatched junction nucleotides: 5. The CDR3 sequence is 14 residues long. CDR3 DNA: TGTGCCACCTGGACTAGCGGGAGCCCAGATACGCAGTATTTT. Translation: CATWTSGSPDTQYF.

This clonotype was seen a handful of times. The chain has TRBV19 and TRBJ1-1; D not resolved. In germline, CDR1 is LNHDA, CDR2 SQIVND (reference sequence). V was cut by 4 bases and J by 2 bases, with 11 bases left in between. The CDR3 contains 14 residues. The CDR3 loop is CASSRTLRNTEAFF. CDR3 bases: TGTGCCAGTAGTAGGACCCTTAGAAACACTGAAGCTTTCTTT.

This clonotype showed up many times. The chain carries TRBV5-5 and TRBJ2-5; 9 bases are shared with TRBD1. CDR3 size: 15 residues. J lost 2 bases, V lost 4 bases, and 6 bases had no gene match. Germline V gene sequence: CDR1 SGHKS, CDR2 YYEKEE (reference sequence). The CDR3 here is CASSIGTGLQETQYF. The DNA for the CDR3 is TGTGCCAGCAGCATCGGGACAGGGCTACAAGAGACCCAGTACTTC.

This chain joins TRBV13 and TRBJ1-1; D remains unclear. The CDR3 has 11 amino acids. Between the trimmed V and J ends, which lost 8 bases and 6 bases, there was a span of 10 bases. Germline V gene data show CDR1 as PRHDT and CDR2 as FYEKMQ (reference sequence). CDR3 coding DNA: TGTGCCAGCGACCCCCGGGCTGAAGCTTTCTTT. It translates to CASDPRAEAFF.

This chain joins TRBV20-1 and TRBJ1-1; possibly TRBD1 for D (6 bases). CDR1 DFQATT and CDR2 SNEGSKA come from the germline V gene (reference sequence). The CDR3 extends over 14 amino acids. Trimming removed 0 bases at V and 2 bases at J, with 10 bases between. Here the CDR3 DNA reads TGCAGTGCTAGAGATCTACAGGGAAACACTGAAGCTTTCTTT. Protein product: CSARDLQGNTEAFF.

There are many counts of this clonotype. This chain joins TRBV20-1 and TRBJ2-1, with D possibly matching TRBD2 (6 bases). V was clipped by 3 bases and J by 3 bases, with 9 bases between them. This CDR3 has 13 amino acids. Germline CDR1 DFQATT, CDR2 SNEGSKA (reference sequence). CDR3 sequence: CSARWRDYNEQFF. CDR3 sequence (DNA): TGCAGTGCTAGGTGGCGGGACTACAATGAGCAGTTCTTC.

This clonotype was observed a handful of times. This chain joins TRBV7-9 and TRBJ1-1, with D perhaps matching TRBD1 (5 bases). Germline values: CDR1 SEHNR, CDR2 FQNEAQ (reference sequence). The CDR3 spans 12 residues. Trimming pared 8 bases from V and 5 bases from J, leaving 12 bases between. The CDR3 DNA is TGTGCCAGCGTATGGGGGGGGACTGAAGCTTTCTTT. Its translation: CASVWGGTEAFF.

This clonotype has at least ten counts. At one boundary the junction diverges from the germline segment, which might be a read error. The chain combines TRBV6-2 or TRBV6-3 with TRBJ1-5; TRBD1 might be the D (6 bases). CDR1 MNHEY and CDR2 SVGEGT come from the germline V gene. This CDR3 has 12 residues. This CDR3 is CASSYSQGTQDF. The CDR3, as DNA: TGTGCCAGCAGTTACTCGCAGGGGACCCAGGATTTT.

This clonotype was counted many times. V gene TRBV5-4 combines with J gene TRBJ2-1; no clear D. The CDR3 has 17 amino acids. Trimming took 2 bases from V and 7 from J, leaving 22 bases between them. The germline CDR1 and CDR2 sequences are SGHNT and YYREEE (reference sequence). CDR3 DNA sequence: TGTGCCAGCAGCTTAGCACCGGGCCCCTCGGGTAGGAATGAGCAGTTCTTC. This encodes CASSLAPGPSGRNEQFF. Using reference TRBV5-4 and TRBJ2-1 for the parts outside the CDR3, the full variable domain is ETGVTQSPTHLIKTRGQQVTLRCSSQSGHNTVSWYQQALGQGPQFIFQYYREEENGRGNFPPRFSGLQFPNYSSELNVNALELDDSALYLCASSLAPGPSGRNEQFFGPGTRLTVL.

This clonotype turned up a few times. This chain joins TRBV7-9 and TRBJ1-2; D unclear. CDR1 and CDR2 from the germline V gene are SEHNR and FQNEAQ (reference sequence). CDR3 length: 14 amino acids. V lost 7 bases and J lost 8, with 20 bases in between. CDR3 nucleotide sequence: TGTGCCAGCATCGAGCCTTTGAAAGAGGACGGCTACACCTTC. Residues: CASIEPLKEDGYTF.

The chain is built from TRBV6-4 and TRBJ2-2, with 10 bases that match TRBD2. The junction had 5 bases not matched to a gene; V was cut back by 4 bases and J by 0 bases. Germline values: CDR1 MRHNA, CDR2 SNTAGT. There are 17 residues in the CDR3. The CDR3 is CASSVLAGAPNTGELFF. The CDR3 DNA follows: TGTGCCAGCAGTGTTCTAGCGGGAGCTCCGAACACCGGGGAGCTGTTTTTT.

The rearrangement links TRBV10-3 to TRBJ2-7; no firm D call. CDR3 length: 13 amino acids. The V and J ends lost 4 bases and 3 bases respectively, with 10 bases between them. Germline V CDR1 and CDR2: ENHRY, SYGVKD. The CDR3 DNA sequence: TGTGCCATCAGTGGAGGCTGGGGCTACGAGCAGTACTTC. Translating it yields CAISGGWGYEQYF.